The following is a T cell receptor (beta chain) sequence with its context. Its matching antigen is unknown. This sample stems from a study of T cell repertoires in cytomegalovirus infection. Study observations and caveats: Ex vivo responses were dominated by HLA-C-restricted CMV-specific TCR beta clonotypes.

This CDR3 spans 14 amino acids. The V gene lost 6 bases and the J gene lost 1 base, with 9 bases spanning the gap. TCRdb fed the reads into MiXCR, producing one record per CDR3 protein. Among hundreds of thousands of distinct CDR3 sequences listed, around 32% were seen once. V usage is TRBV12-3 or TRBV12-4 and J usage is TRBJ1-4; no clear D. The sequence was collected from a human donor in good health (CMV status not recorded). Some clones in this sample may be carry-over from other donors' samples. The source material was cultured CD8+ T cells from PBMCs, sampled from culture after CMV antigen stimulation. CDR3 DNA: TGTGCCAGCAGGGACGCCGGAACTAATGAAAAACTGTTTTTT. Amino acid sequence: CASRDAGTNEKLFF.